This TCR beta chain was documented in a study of T cell responses to AZD1222 COVID-19 vaccine. A word on this clone: The target antigen is unknown.

Regarding the study as a whole: Vaccine-related CD4 TCRs covered spike, predominating at 160-218 and 743-854. Possibly, clonal diversity was underestimated; donors were largely white British and included more females.

Measured with immunoSEQ multiplex PCR; TCRdb has only the in-frame clones, and not every one. The table shows 140,000 to 150,000 clones, with 91% occurring only once. Germline trimming cut 5 bases from V and 5 bases from J; bases unmatched to any gene: 9. Germline V gene data show CDR1 as KGHSH and CDR2 as LQKENI. This CDR3 comprises 15 residues. The TCR was taken from an adult who received the MenACWY meningococcal vaccine as a control. This chain links TRBV18 with TRBJ2-5, with 9 bases lining up with TRBD1. The material sequenced was peripheral blood, taken 28 days after the second dose of the MenACWY control vaccine. For the CDR3, the DNA is TGTGCCAGCTCAGGGCCGGGACAGGGTATGGAGACCCAGTACTTC. Translated, it gives CASSGPGQGMETQYF.